This TCR beta chain derives from a study of cytotoxic CD8 clonotypes in ibrutinib-treated CLL. Study overall: Fewer than 13 relapsed/refractory, roughly 15 treatment-naive; around 18 IGHV unmutated. Response sampling occurred after a median approximately eleven months of treatment (range 6 to 36). Overall study results and limits: Whereas clonality rose at ibrutinib response, it declined toward baseline at progression. Progressing and sustained-remission patients had different sampling times.

Here immunoSEQ multiplex PCR was the method, and the copy in TCRdb shows in-frame clones only, minus some. This sample yields about 130,000 clones, of which 75% to 85% are seen a single time; about 13% belongs to the top ten. Looked up from germline, CDR1 is LNHDA and CDR2 is SQIVND (reference sequence). The CDR3 length is 14 residues. Germline trimming cut 6 bases from V and 3 bases from J; bases unmatched to any gene: 5. Points on this clone: What it recognizes is unknown.

The clonotype was recovered from a human donor with chronic lymphocytic leukemia. The sequenced sample was PBMCs, obtained after 12 months of ibrutinib treatment. The chain carries TRBV19 and TRBJ2-7, with 10 bases identical to TRBD2. CDR3 loop: CASSTRTSGYEQYF. CDR3 DNA: TGTGCCAGTAGCACCCGGACTAGCGGCTACGAGCAGTACTTC.